Described below is a single T cell receptor beta chain sequence and its context. While infection was still active, Seattle patients were enrolled and then followed longitudinally. This sample was taken from a study of blood T cell repertoires in COVID-19. Study-level information: The study drew acute and convalescent COVID-19 samples from the United States, Italy and Spain.

Profiling relied on immunoSEQ multiplex PCR, and the TCRdb table lists in-frame clones only, not all of them. This table has about 300,000 clones, about nine tenths appearing once. The receptor was derived from a woman in her 30s with COVID-19, enrolled during active disease. The sample taken for sequencing was peripheral blood.

The CDR3 loop is CASRDGGGRGYGYTF. The CDR3 nucleotides are TGTGCCAGCAGGGATGGGGGAGGGCGCGGCTATGGCTACACCTTC. This chain links TRBV5-4 with TRBJ1-2, with D possibly TRBD1 on 5 matching bases. Germline values: CDR1 SGHNT, CDR2 YYREEE (reference sequence). V was shortened by 5 bases and J by 4 bases, with 18 bases between the two germline ends. The CDR3 contains 15 residues.